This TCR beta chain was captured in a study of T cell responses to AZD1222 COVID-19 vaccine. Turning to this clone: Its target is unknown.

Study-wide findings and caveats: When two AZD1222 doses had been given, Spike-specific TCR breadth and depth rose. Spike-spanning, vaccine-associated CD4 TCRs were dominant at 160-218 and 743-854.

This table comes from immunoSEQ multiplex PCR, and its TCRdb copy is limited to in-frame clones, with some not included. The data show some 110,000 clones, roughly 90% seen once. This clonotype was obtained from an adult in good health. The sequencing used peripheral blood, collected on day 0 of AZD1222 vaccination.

The CDR3 DNA sequence: TGTGCCAGCAGACCAAATAGCGGGGAAAAGAGCGATACGCAGTATTTT. Amino acid sequence: CASRPNSGEKSDTQYF. The chain has TRBV3-1 (or the pseudogene TRBV3-2) and TRBJ2-3, with TRBD2 matching 8 bases. The CDR3 is 16 residues long. Germline trimming cut 6 bases from V and 6 bases from J; bases unmatched to any gene: 14. Germline loops: CDR1 LGHDT, CDR2 YNNKEL (reference sequence).